A single sample is the source of the 21 T cell receptor beta chains below, sequenced in a study of blood T cell repertoires in COVID-19 (dated by TCRdb to 2018 to 2021). Libraries came from the immunoSEQ multiplex PCR assay. Not all clones reach the TCRdb copy of this immuneACCESS table, which keeps in-frame sequences only. Checked studies attribute under half of the gap to unresolved V genes and leave the rest unexplained. The sample table contains about 75,000 clones; only one count was recorded for more than 70% of them. The biggest ten clones account for about 20% of the sample. Sequencing was done on a sample of peripheral blood. The source of these receptors is a human donor in a cohort sampled during active COVID-19.

The V call is TRBV28, the J call TRBJ2-5; the D gene is possibly TRBD1 (5 bases). Germline V gene data show CDR1 as MDHEN and CDR2 as SYDVKM. V was trimmed by 4 bases and J by 9 bases, leaving 21 bases between them. This CDR3 is 15 amino acids long. The CDR3 nucleotides read TGTGCCAGCAGTTCTAGGACACCCCTCGAAGGGGCCCAGTACTTC. It specifies CASSSRTPLEGAQYF. Full variable domain (rest looked up from reference TRBV28 and TRBJ2-5): DVKVTQSSRYLVKRTGEKVFLECVQDMDHENMFWYRQDPGLGLRLIYFSYDVKMKEKGDIPEGYSVSREKKERFSLILESASTNQTSMYLCASSSRTPLEGAQYFGPGTRLLVL.

V and J are TRBV3-1 (or the pseudogene TRBV3-2) and TRBJ2-7, with 9 bases matching TRBD2. CDR3 size: 15 residues. Trimming cost V 1 base and J 3 bases; bases outside gene matches: 4. CDR1 and CDR2 (germline): LGHDT, YNNKEL (reference sequence). CDR3 loop: CASSQGRGGYYEQYF. The CDR3 region has the DNA TGTGCCAGCAGCCAAGGGCGGGGGGGTTACTACGAGCAGTACTTC.

This chain links TRBV7-9 with TRBJ1-3; D is ambiguous. Germline V gene sequence: CDR1 SEHNR, CDR2 FQNEAQ (reference sequence). The CDR3 contains 15 residues. V lost 6 bases to trimming and J lost 3 bases, with 15 bases between them. As DNA, the CDR3 is TGTGCCAGCAGATTCGCAGGAGGTAATGGAAACACCATATATTTT. Translating it yields CASRFAGGNGNTIYF.

J is TRBJ2-1 and V is TRBV5-1, with D tentatively TRBD1 (6 bases). Trimming removed 3 bases from V and 8 bases from J, with 18 bases in between. The CDR3 spans 15 residues. CDR1 SGHRS and CDR2 YFSETQ come from the germline V gene. This chain's CDR3 is CASSSTNLQGYEQFF. CDR3 nucleotide sequence: TGCGCCAGCAGCTCAACCAACTTACAGGGCTATGAGCAGTTCTTC.

The rearrangement links TRBV28 to TRBJ1-2; 8 bases fit TRBD1. The germline V gene has CDR1 MDHEN and CDR2 SYDVKM. J lost 4 bases, V lost 8 bases, and 6 bases had no gene match. The CDR3 is 13 residues long. The CDR3 here is CASHQGARYGYTF. CDR3 nucleotides: TGTGCCAGCCACCAGGGGGCGCGCTATGGCTACACCTTC.

This chain joins TRBV7-2 and TRBJ2-2, with D possibly matching TRBD1 (5 bases). The CDR3 loop spans 14 amino acids. Germline lookup yields CDR1 SGHTA and CDR2 FQGNSA. The V end lost 3 bases, the J end lost 6 bases, and 11 bases lay between the germline ends. CDR3 loop: CASSLGRVAGELFF. In nucleotides, the CDR3 is TGTGCCAGCAGCTTGGGCAGGGTGGCCGGGGAGCTGTTTTTT.

This clone occurred a few times. The chain recombines TRBV23-1 with TRBJ2-1, with TRBD2 matching over 7 bases. TRBV23-1 is known as an ORF, though its function is uncertain. V lost 4 bases to trimming and J lost 8 bases; unmatched junction nucleotides: 11. The CDR3 has 15 residues. This CDR3 reads CASSPWTRLLHEQFF. The DNA for the CDR3 is TGCGCCAGCAGTCCCTGGACTAGGCTGCTCCATGAGCAGTTCTTC.

The CDR3 sequence: CASSEAYFVSGANVLTF. CDR3 nucleotide sequence: TGTGCCAGCAGTGAAGCGTATTTCGTCTCTGGGGCCAACGTCCTGACTTTC. The chain has TRBV6-1 and TRBJ2-6; D gene ambiguous. CDR3 size: 17 residues. Trimming removed 0 bases at V and 0 bases at J, with 9 bases between. Germline V lookup: CDR1 MNHNS, CDR2 SASEGT.

V and J are TRBV5-6 and TRBJ2-3; the match to TRBD2 covers 7 bases. Germline V CDR1 and CDR2: SGHDT, YYEEEE. V trimming: 4 bases; J trimming: 2 bases; junction bases outside the gene matches: 7. This CDR3 is 15 amino acids long. The CDR3 is CASSLGGENTDTQYF. The CDR3, as DNA: TGTGCCAGCAGCCTTGGGGGGGAGAACACAGATACGCAGTATTTT.

The J gene is TRBJ1-1, the V gene TRBV27; no firm D call. Trimming shortened V by 4 bases and J by 8 bases, and 20 bases separated the two germline ends. CDR3 length equals 15 residues. The germline CDR1 and CDR2 sequences are MNHEY and SMNVEV (reference sequence). The CDR3 region is CASSSYGSRNSEAFF. The CDR3 DNA reads as TGTGCCAGCAGTTCGTACGGGTCAAGGAATTCCGAAGCTTTCTTT.

The chain employs TRBV6-5 and TRBJ2-5; TRBD2 is a possible D gene (5 bases). Trimming pared 6 bases from V and 4 bases from J, leaving 15 bases between. CDR3 length: 14 residues. Per germline, CDR1 MNHEY and CDR2 SVGAGI. CDR3 bases: TGTGCCAGCAGCGTGACTACCCTGGGAGAGACCCAGTACTTC. Its translation: CASSVTTLGETQYF.

The V and J genes are TRBV5-1 and TRBJ2-6, with D possibly TRBD1 on 5 matching bases. This CDR3 is built from 16 residues. V was pared by 4 bases and J by 0 bases, with 11 bases between. CDR1 is SGHRS and CDR2 is YFSETQ in the germline V gene. CDR3 DNA sequence: TGCGCCAGCAGCGTGCGTAGGGGCTCTGGGGCCAACGTCCTGACTTTC. Protein: CASSVRRGSGANVLTF.

This clone was observed once. V gene TRBV2 combines with J gene TRBJ1-1; D gene unclear. CDR3 size: 13 residues. Germline CDR1 is SNHLY and CDR2 is FYNNEI. The V gene lost 8 bases and the J gene lost 0 bases, with 10 bases spanning the gap. The chain's CDR3 is CASYNGLNTEAFF. DNA for the CDR3: TGTGCCAGCTATAACGGGTTGAACACTGAAGCTTTCTTT.

CDR3 amino acids: CASSYSTVGRFEQFF. CDR3 nucleotides: TGTGCCAGCAGTTACTCGACCGTCGGGAGGTTTGAGCAGTTCTTC. The chain is built from TRBV6-5 and TRBJ2-1, with 7 positions matching TRBD2. The CDR3 covers 15 residues. CDR1 is MNHEY, CDR2 SVGAGI, per germline. V was clipped by 0 bases and J by 9 bases; unmatched bases: 8.

This chain links TRBV4-3 with TRBJ1-3; D perhaps matches TRBD1 (5 bases). V was pared by 1 base and J by 12 bases, with 13 bases between. This CDR3 region has 13 residues. Germline V gene lookup returns CDR1 LGHNA and CDR2 YSLEER. The CDR3 loop is CASSQGLGGNIYF. For the CDR3, the DNA is TGCGCCAGCAGCCAAGGCCTGGGGGGGAACATATATTTT.

The chain combines TRBV6-1 with TRBJ2-4; D is perhaps TRBD1 (6 bases). Germline V lookup: CDR1 MNHNS, CDR2 SASEGT. The CDR3 is 15 residues long. The V and J ends lost 2 bases and 3 bases respectively, with 11 bases between them. The CDR3 nucleotides are TGTGCCAGCAGTGAAAACAGGGTGGGCAAAAACATTCAGTACTTC. It translates to CASSENRVGKNIQYF.

The rearrangement uses TRBV9 and TRBJ2-1, with D hard to call. The CDR3 is 18 residues long. Trimming cost V 0 bases and J 3 bases, with 19 bases left between them. Per germline, CDR1 SGDLS and CDR2 YYNGEE. The CDR3 sequence is CASSVGDSRPSLYNEQFF. CDR3 nucleotides: TGTGCCAGCAGCGTAGGCGATAGCCGCCCATCTCTCTACAATGAGCAGTTCTTC.

The gene calls are TRBV5-1 and TRBJ2-3; 10 bases fit TRBD2. Germline V gene sequence: CDR1 SGHRS, CDR2 YFSETQ. The J segment lost 0 bases and the V segment lost 3 bases, leaving 16 bases of the junction unmatched. This CDR3 comprises 20 residues. The CDR3 here is CASSYTGTSVFPSSTDTQYF. The CDR3 DNA reads as TGCGCCAGCAGCTACACCGGGACTAGCGTATTTCCTTCTAGCACAGATACGCAGTATTTT.

The chain joins TRBV3-1 (or the pseudogene TRBV3-2) to TRBJ1-1, with 12 bases identical to TRBD1. Losses at the gene ends were 4 bases for V and 11 bases for J; bases not matched to a gene: 5. The CDR3 length is 13 residues. CDR1 is LGHDT, CDR2 YNNKEL, per germline (reference sequence). The CDR3 sequence: CASSPGQGAGAFF. The DNA for the CDR3 is TGTGCCAGCAGCCCGGGACAGGGGGCTGGGGCTTTCTTT.

This clone is termed large. The gene calls are TRBV6-1 and TRBJ2-2; perhaps TRBD1 as D (6 bases). The CDR3 has 16 residues. Germline CDR1 reads MNHNS; CDR2 reads SASEGT. Trimming took 2 bases from V and 2 from J, leaving 12 bases between them. The CDR3 reads CASSERGGANTGELFF. The CDR3 DNA reads TGTGCCAGCAGTGAAAGAGGGGGTGCCAACACCGGGGAGCTGTTTTTT.

This sequence joins TRBV5-4 and TRBJ2-7, with D maybe TRBD2 (5 bases). The CDR3 totals 13 residues. Per germline, CDR1 SGHNT and CDR2 YYREEE (reference sequence). The V gene lost 2 bases and the J gene lost 3 bases, with 9 bases spanning the gap. The CDR3 sequence is CASSFQADYEQYF. DNA for the CDR3: TGTGCCAGCAGCTTCCAAGCGGACTACGAGCAGTACTTC.